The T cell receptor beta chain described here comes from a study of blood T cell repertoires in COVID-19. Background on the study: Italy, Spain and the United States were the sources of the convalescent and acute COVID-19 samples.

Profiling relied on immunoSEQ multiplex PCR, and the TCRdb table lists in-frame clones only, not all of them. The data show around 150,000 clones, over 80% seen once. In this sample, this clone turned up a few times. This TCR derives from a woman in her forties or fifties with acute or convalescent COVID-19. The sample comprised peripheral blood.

This CDR3 is CASSLVLDYQHF. The CDR3 DNA follows: TGTGCCAGCAGTTTAGTGTTGGACTACCAGCATTTT. This chain joins TRBV28 and TRBJ1-5; D not certain. Germline loops: CDR1 MDHEN, CDR2 SYDVKM. With 2 bases removed from V and 12 bases from J, the gap between germline ends came to 11 bases. The CDR3 is 12 residues long.